This T cell receptor (beta chain) was captured by sequencing in a study of tumor-infiltrating lymphocytes in primary liver carcinoma. Unsorted bulk tissue (roughly 18-32 mg) underwent RNA and DNA co-extraction. A primer in the constant region served to generate TCR beta cDNA from 450 to 650 ng of total RNA. Employing slightly modified ARM-PCR, three nested multiplex PCR rounds were run, and these gave rise to the TCR beta libraries. Both of the initial two PCR rounds ran for roughly 11 cycles and employed TRBV1-TRBV30 forward primers alongside a C-beta reverse primer. One entry per CDR3 protein results from TCRdb running MiXCR on the multiplex PCR reads. The sample records around 80,000 distinct CDR3 sequences, more than 65% being singletons. Germline V gene lookup returns CDR1 LGHNA and CDR2 YNFKEQ. This CDR3 has 18 amino acids. J gave up 1 base and V 5 bases, and 11 bases lay outside the gene matches.

The clonotype comes from a man aged 40-49 years with primary liver carcinoma and hepatitis B virus infection. The V and J genes are TRBV4-2 and TRBJ2-1, with 10 bases aligning to TRBD2. Sequencing was done on a sample of liver tumor tissue from sampling region 1. Indicated subset: tumor region T1, superior pole. CDR3 protein: CASSLFLAGDGSYNEQFF. CDR3 in DNA: TGTGCCAGCAGCTTGTTTCTAGCGGGAGACGGTTCCTACAATGAGCAGTTCTTC.